Presented here are 12 T cell receptor beta chains from one specimen sequenced in a study of T-cell memory formation after mild COVID-19. TCRdb analysed the 5' RACE reads with MiXCR anew, one entry per CDR3 protein. The repertoire holds 120,000 to 150,000 distinct CDR3 sequences, with 11% to 15% as singletons. Sample: PBMCs or a T cell subset sorted from them (not recorded which). The source of these receptors is an adult woman who had mild COVID-19 (a few samples of this study predate the infection). Cell type and time point are not known.

A few counts support this clonotype. The chain joins TRBV7-3 to TRBJ1-2, with a possible D match to TRBD1 (5 bases). The CDR3 is 17 residues long. Germline V gives CDR1 SGHTA, CDR2 FQGTGA. V lost 0 bases and J 2 bases, leaving 16 bases between the germline ends. The CDR3: CASSLTLGTEKNYGYTF. DNA of the CDR3: TGTGCCAGCAGCTTAACCCTCGGGACGGAGAAGAACTATGGCTACACCTTC. The entire variable domain, with the rest obtained from reference TRBV7-3 and TRBJ1-2, is as follows: GAGVSQTPSNKVTEKGKYVELRCDPISGHTALYWYRQSLGQGPEFLIYFQGTGAADDSGLPNDRFFAVRPEGSVSTLKIQRTERGDSAVYLCASSLTLGTEKNYGYTFGSGTRLTVV.

The V gene is TRBV27, the J gene TRBJ2-2; D is possibly TRBD2 (6 bases). Trimming took off 3 bases at V and 3 bases at J, with 11 bases between the two ends. CDR1 is MNHEY and CDR2 is SMNVEV in the germline V gene (reference sequence). The CDR3 runs 15 residues. This CDR3 reads CASSFHSGDTGELFF. The CDR3 coding sequence is TGTGCCAGCAGTTTCCACTCGGGGGACACCGGGGAGCTGTTTTTT.

In its sample, this clonotype was seen a few times. This chain joins TRBV15 and TRBJ2-7, with 9 bases fitting TRBD2. V trimming: 2 bases; J trimming: 2 bases; junction bases outside the gene matches: 7. The CDR3 runs 16 residues. Germline values: CDR1 LNHNV, CDR2 YYDKDF (reference sequence). The CDR3 bases are TGTGCCACCAGCAGACTAGCGGGGACTAAAGCCTACGAGCAGTACTTC. The encoded protein is CATSRLAGTKAYEQYF.

The V call is TRBV11-1, the J call TRBJ2-1; 8 bases agree with TRBD2. CDR1 is SGHAT and CDR2 is FQDESV in the germline V gene (reference sequence). The V segment lost 5 bases and the J segment 0 bases; nucleotides outside the gene matches: 3. This CDR3 has 15 residues. CDR3 bases: TGTGCCAGCAGCGCCAGCGGGAGCTCCTACAATGAGCAGTTCTTC. Translated, it gives CASSASGSSYNEQFF.

This chain joins TRBV7-3 and TRBJ2-1; 9 bases are shared with TRBD2. CDR1 SGHTA and CDR2 FQGTGA come from the germline V gene. The CDR3 consists of 16 residues. With V trimmed by 1 base and J by 4 bases, 5 bases remained unmatched. The CDR3 sequence is CASSLIGTSPYNEQFF. The CDR3 DNA follows: TGTGCCAGCAGCTTAATTGGGACTAGCCCATACAATGAGCAGTTCTTC.

This rearrangement joins TRBV29-1 to TRBJ2-2; 13 positions match TRBD2. The CDR3 covers 15 residues. The ends lost 6 bases at V and 5 bases at J; junction bases unmatched: 6. Germline CDR1 reads SQVTM; CDR2 reads ANQGSEA. The CDR3 DNA reads as TGCAGCGTACTAGGACTAGCGGGAGAGACCGGGGAGCTGTTTTTT. Residues: CSVLGLAGETGELFF.

The chain carries TRBV6-5 and TRBJ2-7; 10 bases map to TRBD1. Trimming took 7 bases from V and 4 from J; bases not matched to a gene: 4. The CDR3 totals 13 residues. Per the germline V gene, CDR1 is MNHEY and CDR2 is SVGAGI. This CDR3 is CASNRQGAYEQYF. Here the CDR3 DNA reads TGTGCCAGCAATAGACAGGGGGCATACGAGCAGTACTTC.

The chain is built from TRBV6-5 and TRBJ2-1; the D gene could be TRBD1 or TRBD2 (5 bases each). The CDR3 has 16 residues. The ends were cut back, 6 bases at V and 0 bases at J, with 15 bases in the middle. CDR1 is MNHEY, CDR2 SVGAGI, per germline. In nucleotides, the CDR3 is TGTGCCAGCAGATCCGAGGGGCAGAGCTCCTACAATGAGCAGTTCTTC. As protein: CASRSEGQSSYNEQFF.

This chain uses TRBV27 with TRBJ2-7, with 8 bases fitting TRBD1. The CDR3 runs to 14 residues. Germline assignment: CDR1 MNHEY and CDR2 SMNVEV (reference sequence). The ends lost 5 bases at V and 5 bases at J; junction bases unmatched: 8. The CDR3 spells CASSNRQGWDEQYF. The CDR3 DNA reads as TGTGCCAGCAGTAACAGACAGGGGTGGGACGAGCAGTACTTC.

The chain recombines TRBV7-9 with TRBJ1-5; the D gene is possibly TRBD1 (5 bases). Trimming stripped 4 bases from V and 1 base from J, with 11 bases between. The germline V gene encodes CDR1 SEHNR and CDR2 FQNEAQ (reference sequence). CDR3 length: 15 residues. CDR3 DNA: TGTGCCAGCAGCTCCAACCAGGGAAGCAATCAGCCCCAGCATTTT. Translation: CASSSNQGSNQPQHF. Full variable domain (outside the CDR3, taken from reference TRBV7-9 and TRBJ1-5): DTGVSQNPRHKITKRGQNVTFRCDPISEHNRLYWYRQTLGQGPEFLTYFQNEAQLEKSRLLSDRFSAERPKGSFSTLEIQRTEQGDSAMYLCASSSNQGSNQPQHFGDGTRLSIL.

The J gene is TRBJ1-1, the V gene TRBV4-1; TRBD1 might be the D (5 bases). This CDR3 region has 16 residues. The germline V gene encodes CDR1 MGHRA and CDR2 YSYEKL. Trimming cost V 4 bases and J 0 bases, with 15 bases left between them. The CDR3 nucleotides are TGCGCCAGCAGCCTGGGGTTGACAGTTATGAACACTGAAGCTTTCTTT. It yields the protein CASSLGLTVMNTEAFF.

This clonotype was counted many times. The J gene is TRBJ2-1, the V gene TRBV30; 8 bases are shared with TRBD2. Trimming removed 1 base from V and 7 bases from J; junction bases left unmatched: 9. In germline, CDR1 is GTSNPN, CDR2 SVGIG (reference sequence). The CDR3 runs to 15 residues. The CDR3 region has the DNA TGTGCCTGGAGTGGGCGGGGGGCTACCCGGAATGAGCAGTTCTTC. This translates into CAWSGRGATRNEQFF.